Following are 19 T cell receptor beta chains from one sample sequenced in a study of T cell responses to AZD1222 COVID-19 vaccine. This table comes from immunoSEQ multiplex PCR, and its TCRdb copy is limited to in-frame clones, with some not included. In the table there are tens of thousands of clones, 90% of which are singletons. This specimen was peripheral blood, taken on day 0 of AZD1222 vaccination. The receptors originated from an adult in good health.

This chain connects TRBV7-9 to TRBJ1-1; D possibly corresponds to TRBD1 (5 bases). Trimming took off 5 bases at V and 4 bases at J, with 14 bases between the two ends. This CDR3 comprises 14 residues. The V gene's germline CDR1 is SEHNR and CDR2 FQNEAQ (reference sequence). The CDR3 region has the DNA TGTGCCAGCAGCCCCCCGACAGCAAGCACTGAAGCTTTCTTT. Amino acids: CASSPPTASTEAFF.

The CDR3 reads CASSLRGRANTEAFF. The CDR3, as DNA: TGTGCCAGCAGCTTAAGGGGACGGGCGAACACTGAAGCTTTCTTT. The chain combines TRBV11-2 with TRBJ1-1; tentative D call: TRBD1 (5 bases). Trimming removed 2 bases at V and 1 base at J, with 11 bases between. The CDR3 has 15 amino acids. Germline CDR1 SGHAT, CDR2 FQNNGV.

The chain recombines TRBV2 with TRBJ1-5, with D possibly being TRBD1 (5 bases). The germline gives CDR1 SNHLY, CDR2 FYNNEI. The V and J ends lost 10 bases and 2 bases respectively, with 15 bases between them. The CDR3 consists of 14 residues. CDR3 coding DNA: TGTGCCACCGCCCGGGGGGAGGGCAATCAGCCCCAGCATTTT. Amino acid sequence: CATARGEGNQPQHF.

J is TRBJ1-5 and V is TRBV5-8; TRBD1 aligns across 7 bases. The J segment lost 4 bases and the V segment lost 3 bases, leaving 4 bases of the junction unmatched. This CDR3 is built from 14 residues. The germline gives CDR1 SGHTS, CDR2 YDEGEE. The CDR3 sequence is CASSYGQVNQPQHF. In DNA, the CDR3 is TGTGCCAGCAGCTATGGACAGGTGAATCAGCCCCAGCATTTT.

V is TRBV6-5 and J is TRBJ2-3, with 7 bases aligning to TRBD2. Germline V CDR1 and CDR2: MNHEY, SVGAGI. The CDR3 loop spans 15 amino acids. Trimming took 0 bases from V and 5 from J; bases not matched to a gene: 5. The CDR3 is CASSYSAGVQDTQYF. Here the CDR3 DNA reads TGTGCCAGCAGTTACTCGGCGGGAGTTCAAGATACGCAGTATTTT.

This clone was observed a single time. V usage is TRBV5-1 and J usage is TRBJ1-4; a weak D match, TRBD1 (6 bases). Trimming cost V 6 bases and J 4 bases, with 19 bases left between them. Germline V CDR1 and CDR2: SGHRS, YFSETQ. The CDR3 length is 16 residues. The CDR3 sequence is CASTWGAGLGNEKLFF. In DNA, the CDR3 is TGCGCCAGCACCTGGGGGGCAGGGCTTGGTAATGAAAAACTGTTTTTT.

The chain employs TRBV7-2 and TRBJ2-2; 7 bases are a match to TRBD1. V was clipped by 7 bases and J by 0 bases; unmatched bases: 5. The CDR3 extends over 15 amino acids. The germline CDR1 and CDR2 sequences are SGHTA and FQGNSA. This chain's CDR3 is CASTPGQPNTGELFF. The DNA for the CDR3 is TGTGCCAGCACACCGGGACAGCCGAACACCGGGGAGCTGTTTTTT.

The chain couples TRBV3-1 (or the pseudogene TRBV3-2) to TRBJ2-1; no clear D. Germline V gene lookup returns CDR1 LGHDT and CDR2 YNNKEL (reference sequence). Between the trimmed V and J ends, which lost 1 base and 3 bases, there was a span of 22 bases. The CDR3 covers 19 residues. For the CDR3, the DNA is TGTGCCAGCAGCCAAGTTGCGGTGGGTGGGCCTGGCCTCTACAATGAGCAGTTCTTC. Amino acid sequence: CASSQVAVGGPGLYNEQFF.

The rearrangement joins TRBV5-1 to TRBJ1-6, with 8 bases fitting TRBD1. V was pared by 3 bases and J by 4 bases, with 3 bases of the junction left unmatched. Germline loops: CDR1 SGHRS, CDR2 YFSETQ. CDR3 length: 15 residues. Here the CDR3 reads CASSSRQGYNSPLHF. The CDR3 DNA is TGCGCCAGCAGCTCCAGACAGGGGTATAATTCACCCCTCCACTTT.

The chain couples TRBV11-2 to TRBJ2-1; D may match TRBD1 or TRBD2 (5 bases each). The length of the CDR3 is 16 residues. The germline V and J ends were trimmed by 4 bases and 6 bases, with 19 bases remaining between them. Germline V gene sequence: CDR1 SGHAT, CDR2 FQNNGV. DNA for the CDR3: TGTGCCAGCAGCTCCCCAATTGGGGGTCGGATCAATGAGCAGTTCTTC. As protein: CASSSPIGGRINEQFF.

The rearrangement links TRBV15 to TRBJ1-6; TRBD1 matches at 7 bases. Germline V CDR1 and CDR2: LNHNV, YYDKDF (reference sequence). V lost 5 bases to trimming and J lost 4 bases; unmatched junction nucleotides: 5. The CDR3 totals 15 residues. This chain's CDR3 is CATSPQDRYNSPLHF. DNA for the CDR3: TGTGCCACCAGCCCCCAGGACAGGTATAATTCACCCCTCCACTTT.

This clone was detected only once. The chain's CDR3 is CASSRQGDSNQPQHF. Here the CDR3 DNA reads TGTGCCAGCAGCCGCCAAGGGGACAGCAATCAGCCCCAGCATTTT. J is TRBJ1-5 and V is TRBV9, with D perhaps matching TRBD1 (5 bases). There are 15 residues in the CDR3. V lost 4 bases and J lost 1, with 12 bases in between. In germline, CDR1 is SGDLS, CDR2 YYNGEE.

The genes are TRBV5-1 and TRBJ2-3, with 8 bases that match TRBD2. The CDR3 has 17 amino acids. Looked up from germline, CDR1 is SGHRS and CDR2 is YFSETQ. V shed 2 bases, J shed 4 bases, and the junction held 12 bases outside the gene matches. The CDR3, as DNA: TGCGCCAGCAGCTTTATGGGGCGGGGGGCCGGTGCAGATACGCAGTATTTT. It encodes CASSFMGRGAGADTQYF.

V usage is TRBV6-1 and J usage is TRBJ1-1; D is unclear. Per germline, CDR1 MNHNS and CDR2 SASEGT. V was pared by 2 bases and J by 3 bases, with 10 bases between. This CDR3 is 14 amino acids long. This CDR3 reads CASSETDGYTEAFF. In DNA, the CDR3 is TGTGCCAGCAGTGAAACAGACGGCTACACTGAAGCTTTCTTT.

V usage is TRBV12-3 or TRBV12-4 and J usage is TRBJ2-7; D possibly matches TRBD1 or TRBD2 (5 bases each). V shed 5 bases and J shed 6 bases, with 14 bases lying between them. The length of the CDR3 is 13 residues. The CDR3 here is CASSRGPLPEQYF. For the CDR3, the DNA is TGTGCCAGCAGTAGGGGACCTTTACCCGAGCAGTACTTC.

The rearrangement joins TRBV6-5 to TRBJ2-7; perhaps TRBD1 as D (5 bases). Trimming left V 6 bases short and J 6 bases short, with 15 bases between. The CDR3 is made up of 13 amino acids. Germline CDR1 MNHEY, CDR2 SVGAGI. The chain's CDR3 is CASSTDAGPEQYF. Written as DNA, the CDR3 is TGTGCCAGCAGCACGGATGCAGGGCCCGAGCAGTACTTC.

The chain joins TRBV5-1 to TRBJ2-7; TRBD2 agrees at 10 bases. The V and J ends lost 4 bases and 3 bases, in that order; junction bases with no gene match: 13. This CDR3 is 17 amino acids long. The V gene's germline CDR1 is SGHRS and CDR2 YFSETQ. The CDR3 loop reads CASSTAPPSGGGYEQYF. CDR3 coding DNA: TGCGCCAGCAGCACCGCCCCCCCTAGCGGGGGTGGCTACGAGCAGTACTTC.

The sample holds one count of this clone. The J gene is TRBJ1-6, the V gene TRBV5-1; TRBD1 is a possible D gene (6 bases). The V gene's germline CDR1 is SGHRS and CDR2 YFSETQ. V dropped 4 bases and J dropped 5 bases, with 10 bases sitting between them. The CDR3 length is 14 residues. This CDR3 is CASSPRTDNSPLHF. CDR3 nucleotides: TGCGCCAGCAGCCCCCGGACAGATAATTCACCCCTCCACTTT.

Here the CDR3 reads CASSLGLETQYF. In DNA form, the CDR3 reads TGTGCCAGCAGCTTGGGTTTAGAGACCCAGTACTTC. This rearrangement joins TRBV11-2 to TRBJ2-5; D gene uncertain. The V and J ends lost 3 bases and 4 bases respectively, with 6 bases between them. Germline CDR1 is SGHAT and CDR2 is FQNNGV. The CDR3 has 12 amino acids.